This is a list of T cell receptor beta chains from one sample in a study of OX40 agonist ivuxolimab in advanced cancers. The method was immunoSEQ multiplex PCR; TCRdb's version includes in-frame clones alone and lacks a portion of them. This sample has some 86,000 clones, with roughly 88% found just once. Sequencing used CD4+ or CD8+ T cells sorted from blood, obtained in a trial of the OX40 agonist ivuxolimab. These receptors were taken from an adult with an advanced solid tumor such as melanoma, head and neck, liver or kidney cancer. CDR3s leave out the opening cysteine and the closing phenylalanine or tryptophan. Fields, in order: V gene, J gene, CDR3 length, CDR3 protein.

v_gene: TRBV6-6; j_gene: TRBJ1-6; len: 13; CDR3aa: ASSVQGGGRSPLH
v_gene: TRBV30; j_gene: TRBJ2-3; len: 12; CDR3aa: AWMGGPRADTQY
v_gene: TRBV6-4; j_gene: TRBJ2-1; len: 13; CDR3aa: ASRGSRDSRRIAF
v_gene: TRBV5-1; j_gene: TRBJ2-7; len: 12; CDR3aa: ASSFGSGDYEQY
v_gene: TRBV14; j_gene: TRBJ1-3; len: 14; CDR3aa: ASSEMRTTFGNTIY
v_gene: TRBV30; j_gene: TRBJ2-5; len: 15; CDR3aa: AWSVPGGTGIWETQY
v_gene: TRBV5-4; j_gene: TRBJ2-1; len: 12; CDR3aa: ASSGTSEDNEQF
v_gene: TRBV2; j_gene: TRBJ2-1; len: 12; CDR3aa: ASTGPADLNEQF
v_gene: TRBV5-4; j_gene: TRBJ1-1; len: 10; CDR3aa: ASSPTGTEAF
v_gene: TRBV2; j_gene: TRBJ2-3; len: 10; CDR3aa: ASSARTDTQY
v_gene: TRBV14; j_gene: TRBJ2-3; len: 15; CDR3aa: ASSLRTGREPGDTQY
v_gene: TRBV25-1; j_gene: TRBJ2-7; len: 10; CDR3aa: ASRDRAYEQY
v_gene: TRBV18; j_gene: TRBJ2-7; len: 11; CDR3aa: ASSDSTNYEQY
v_gene: TRBV28; j_gene: TRBJ1-5; len: 11; CDR3aa: ASSSGPLEPQH
v_gene: TRBV11-2; j_gene: TRBJ2-1; len: 12; CDR3aa: ASSLAGSYNEQF
v_gene: TRBV30; j_gene: .; len: 11; CDR3aa: AWSVPGPYEQY
v_gene: TRBV11-3; j_gene: TRBJ2-1; len: 13; CDR3aa: ASSRRTYGNNEQF
v_gene: TRBV6-5; j_gene: TRBJ2-1; len: 11; CDR3aa: ASSSRPTNEQF
v_gene: TRBV30; j_gene: .; len: 13; CDR3aa: AWSVSASDPYEQY
v_gene: TRBV28; j_gene: TRBJ2-3; len: 13; CDR3aa: ASSLIAGDADTQY
v_gene: TRBV19; j_gene: TRBJ2-7; len: 11; CDR3aa: ASSNHREGEQY
v_gene: TRBV5-4; j_gene: TRBJ2-1; len: 14; CDR3aa: ASSLAPARAGNEQF
v_gene: TRBV6-5; j_gene: TRBJ2-5; len: 12; CDR3aa: ASSRRDSWETQY
v_gene: TRBV7-9; j_gene: .; len: 12; CDR3aa: ASSSRELTYEQY
v_gene: TRBV5-1; j_gene: TRBJ1-3; len: 14; CDR3aa: ASSMRSGLTGNTIY